The source of this TCR beta chain is a study of control samples from healthy donors and cancer patients. Using immunoSEQ multiplex PCR, the repertoire was profiled, and TCRdb retains in-frame clones only, with some absent. The table records roughly 170,000 clones, around 88% of them present only once. V lost 5 bases and J lost 14, with 19 bases in between. CDR1 and CDR2 from the germline V gene are MNHEY and SMNVEV (reference sequence). The CDR3 runs to 14 residues. The chain recombines TRBV27 with TRBJ1-6, with D perhaps TRBD1 (5 bases). The TCR was taken from a woman in her thirties in good health. The sequencing sample was made of blood. CDR3 DNA: TGTGCCAGCAGTCCCACTGGCCGGACAAGGGCCCTCCACTTT. Protein product: CASSPTGRTRALHF.